The 18 T cell receptor beta chains below come from one sample, sequenced in a study of PD-L1 blockade in urothelial cancer. The method was immunoSEQ multiplex PCR; TCRdb's version includes in-frame clones alone and lacks a portion of them. Seen here are tens of thousands of clones, around 83% observed once, and the top ten hold roughly 9.2%. Noted time point: pretreatment peripheral blood. Source: PBMCs, taken around atezolizumab (anti-PD-L1) treatment. The receptor source for this set is a woman in her 70s with urothelial cancer.

The V call is TRBV19, the J call TRBJ2-7; 8 positions agree with TRBD1. CDR3 length: 15 amino acids. The germline V gene has CDR1 LNHDA and CDR2 SQIVND (reference sequence). The junction had 6 bases not matched to a gene; V was cut back by 5 bases and J by 0 bases. The CDR3 is CASSVDRGGSYEQYF. The CDR3 DNA sequence: TGTGCCAGTAGTGTCGACAGGGGCGGCTCCTACGAGCAGTACTTC.

The rearrangement links TRBV6-5 to TRBJ1-2; D perhaps matches TRBD1 (5 bases). Germline V gives CDR1 MNHEY, CDR2 SVGAGI. Trimming shortened V by 0 bases and J by 4 bases, and 15 bases separated the two germline ends. This CDR3 is 16 amino acids long. DNA of the CDR3: TGTGCCAGCAGTTACTCGTATGTGGAGGGGATCTATGGCTACACCTTC. Its translation is CASSYSYVEGIYGYTF.

The rearrangement links TRBV10-3 to TRBJ1-2, with D maybe TRBD1 (6 bases). This CDR3 spans 15 amino acids. CDR1 is ENHRY and CDR2 is SYGVKD in the germline V gene. The ends were cut back, 6 bases at V and 4 bases at J, with 18 bases in the middle. CDR3 in amino acids: CAISQDRSFFYGYTF. The CDR3, as DNA: TGTGCCATCAGCCAAGACAGGAGCTTCTTCTATGGCTACACCTTC.

This clone occurred once. The gene calls are TRBV9 and TRBJ2-1, with TRBD2 matching 10 bases. The germline CDR1 and CDR2 sequences are SGDLS and YYNGEE. The CDR3 contains 17 residues. J lost 2 bases, V lost 3 bases, and 8 bases had no gene match. The CDR3 nucleotides read TGTGCCAGCAGCGCCCGCGGGCTAGCGGGGGCCTACAATGAGCAGTTCTTC. Translation gives CASSARGLAGAYNEQFF.

CDR3 residues: CASSLAGGLYNEQFF. The CDR3 nucleotides are TGTGCCAGCAGCTTAGCCGGGGGGCTGTACAATGAGCAGTTCTTC. The chain employs TRBV7-2 and TRBJ2-1; TRBD2 is a possible D gene (7 bases). With 0 bases removed from V and 4 bases from J, the gap between germline ends came to 10 bases. Looked up from germline, CDR1 is SGHTA and CDR2 is FQGNSA. The CDR3 sequence is 15 residues long.

The chain is built from TRBV2 and TRBJ2-3; the D gene is possibly TRBD1 (6 bases). The V and J ends lost 7 bases and 2 bases respectively, with 19 bases between them. The CDR3 spans 16 residues. Germline V CDR1 and CDR2: SNHLY, FYNNEI. DNA of the CDR3: TGTGCCAGCACCCCCCTCGGGCAGGGGAACACAGATACGCAGTATTTT. Encoded protein: CASTPLGQGNTDTQYF.

This sequence joins TRBV9 and TRBJ1-4; D is possibly TRBD1 (5 bases). CDR1 and CDR2 from the germline V gene are SGDLS and YYNGEE. V was pared by 3 bases and J by 8 bases, with 11 bases between. The CDR3 is made up of 13 amino acids. The CDR3 DNA sequence: TGTGCCAGCAGCGCCAGACAGTCCGAAAAACTGTTTTTT. Protein: CASSARQSEKLFF. The variable domain in full, with the rest retrieved from reference TRBV9 and TRBJ1-4, is DSGVTQTPKHLITATGQRVTLRCSPRSGDLSVYWYQQSLDQGLQFLIQYYNGEERAKGNILERFSAQQFPDLHSELNLSSLELGDSALYFCASSARQSEKLFFGSGTQLSVL.

The chain has TRBV5-1 and TRBJ2-7; 7 bases are shared with TRBD1. CDR3 length equals 14 residues. Losses at the gene ends were 4 bases for V and 1 base for J; bases not matched to a gene: 5. Germline V gene data show CDR1 as SGHRS and CDR2 as YFSETQ. CDR3: CASSGWDRSYEQYF. In nucleotides, the CDR3 is TGCGCCAGCAGCGGTTGGGACAGATCCTACGAGCAGTACTTC. Drawing the rest from reference TRBV5-1 and TRBJ2-7, the complete variable domain is KAGVTQTPRYLIKTRGQQVTLSCSPISGHRSVSWYQQTPGQGLQFLFEYFSETQRNKGNFPGRFSGRQFSNSRSEMNVSTLELGDSALYLCASSGWDRSYEQYFGPGTRLTVT.

J is TRBJ1-2 and V is TRBV9, with a possible D match to TRBD1 (6 bases). The CDR3 is 15 residues long. V shed 0 bases and J shed 2 bases, with 11 bases lying between them. Per the germline V gene, CDR1 is SGDLS and CDR2 is YYNGEE. As DNA, the CDR3 is TGTGCCAGCAGCGTAGCCCACAGGGCCAACTATGGCTACACCTTC. Translating it yields CASSVAHRANYGYTF.

This chain's CDR3 is CAWSHTGLWSNQPQHF. CDR3 bases: TGTGCCTGGAGTCACACGGGTCTTTGGAGCAATCAGCCCCAGCATTTT. The chain carries TRBV30 and TRBJ1-5; D remains ambiguous. Germline V CDR1 and CDR2: GTSNPN, SVGIG (reference sequence). Deletions cut 2 bases from V and 1 base from J, with 15 bases between. This CDR3 spans 16 amino acids.

The CDR3 loop is CASSVGQGPYEQYF. The CDR3 nucleotides are TGTGCCAGCAGCGTCGGACAAGGACCCTACGAGCAGTACTTC. The chain links TRBV9 to TRBJ2-7; possible D gene TRBD1, 5 bases. Germline assignment: CDR1 SGDLS and CDR2 YYNGEE. This CDR3 has 14 residues. The germline V and J ends were trimmed by 2 bases and 2 bases, with 11 bases remaining between them.

The chain recombines TRBV5-6 with TRBJ1-2; D gene ambiguous. This CDR3 comprises 15 residues. The V and J ends lost 4 bases and 4 bases respectively, with 17 bases between them. From germline, CDR1 is SGHDT and CDR2 YYEEEE. CDR3 in DNA: TGTGCCAGCAGCGGATATTTTGGGCGAGTCTATGGCTACACCTTC. This translates into CASSGYFGRVYGYTF.

The V gene is TRBV11-2, the J gene TRBJ2-1; 13 nucleotides line up with TRBD2. The germline V gene encodes CDR1 SGHAT and CDR2 FQNNGV. Trimming cost V 5 bases and J 7 bases; bases outside gene matches: 8. This CDR3 comprises 16 residues. CDR3 sequence (DNA): TGTGCCAGCAGCCTGGGGACTAGCGGGACAGGGAATGAGCAGTTCTTC. Translated: CASSLGTSGTGNEQFF.

The J gene is TRBJ2-7, the V gene TRBV28, with 9 bases lining up with TRBD1. Unmatched junction bases numbered 8, after V lost 5 bases and J lost 3 bases. Germline values: CDR1 MDHEN, CDR2 SYDVKM. The CDR3 contains 15 residues. The CDR3 here is CASSTPGTGIYEQYF. The CDR3 DNA reads as TGTGCCAGCAGTACCCCCGGGACAGGGATCTACGAGCAGTACTTC.

The gene calls are TRBV5-4 and TRBJ1-2; D is uncertain. Germline lookup yields CDR1 SGHNT and CDR2 YYREEE (reference sequence). V was cut by 2 bases and J by 2 bases, with 4 bases left in between. The CDR3 loop spans 12 amino acids. The CDR3 here is CASSFINYGYTF. As DNA, the CDR3 is TGTGCCAGCAGCTTCATCAACTATGGCTACACCTTC.

The chain is built from TRBV18 and TRBJ2-3; 9 bases map to TRBD2. Germline CDR1 reads KGHSH; CDR2 reads LQKENI. This CDR3 has 18 residues. V lost 2 bases and J lost 0; bases outside the gene matches: 9. CDR3 sequence: CASSPFVAGAGSTDTQYF. CDR3 DNA: TGTGCCAGCTCACCATTTGTAGCGGGAGCGGGAAGCACAGATACGCAGTATTTT.

This chain uses TRBV10-1 with TRBJ2-3, with 7 bases aligning to TRBD2. The CDR3 runs 14 residues. After removal of 7 bases from V and 4 bases from J, the junction contained 8 bases not matched to a gene. CDR1 WNHNN and CDR2 SYGVQD come from the germline V gene (reference sequence). CDR3 amino acids: CASTSGIYADTQYF. In DNA form, the CDR3 reads TGCGCCAGCACGAGCGGGATATACGCAGATACGCAGTATTTT.

J is TRBJ2-2 and V is TRBV19, with D possibly matching TRBD2 (5 bases). The germline V gene encodes CDR1 LNHDA and CDR2 SQIVND (reference sequence). This CDR3 has 14 residues. V lost 3 bases, J lost 4 bases, and 9 bases lay in between. The CDR3 DNA sequence: TGTGCCAGTAGTATGCTAGCTTTCACCGGGGAGCTGTTTTTT. It encodes CASSMLAFTGELFF.